This TCR beta chain was sequenced during a study of regulatory T cells in long-lasting Graves disease. Study information: Persistent Graves' disease denoted over 5 years of antithyroid drugs plus positive TSH receptor antibodies. The study, taken as a whole, reports: Having only a small sample size may have limited accuracy.

This clonotype was seen at least ten times. The target antigen is unknown. Germline V CDR1 and CDR2: MDHEN, SYDVKM. The CDR3 runs 15 residues. The trim removed 5 bases at V and 2 bases at J, leaving 8 bases unmatched. Arm-PCR of CDR3 regions and iRepertoire HTBI primers were used to build TCR beta libraries. In TCRdb, the multiplex PCR reads were re-called with MiXCR into one record per CDR3 protein. In the table there are 350,000 to 500,000 distinct CDR3 sequences, under 25% of which are singletons. Time point described: persistent/refractory GD, antithyroid drugs over 5 years with positive TRAb. RNA from PBMCs was the source of the TCR library. By American Thyroid Association guidelines, Graves' disease was diagnosed in the cohort.

This receptor was taken from a female donor with Graves disease. The material was peripheral blood mononuclear cells (PBMCs), obtained when the disease was refractory, from a patient treated with antithyroid drugs. This chain links TRBV28 with TRBJ2-7, with 8 bases identical to TRBD2. CDR3: CASSARRGRPYEQYF. CDR3 nucleotide sequence: TGTGCCAGCAGTGCCCGTCGCGGGAGGCCCTACGAGCAGTACTTC.